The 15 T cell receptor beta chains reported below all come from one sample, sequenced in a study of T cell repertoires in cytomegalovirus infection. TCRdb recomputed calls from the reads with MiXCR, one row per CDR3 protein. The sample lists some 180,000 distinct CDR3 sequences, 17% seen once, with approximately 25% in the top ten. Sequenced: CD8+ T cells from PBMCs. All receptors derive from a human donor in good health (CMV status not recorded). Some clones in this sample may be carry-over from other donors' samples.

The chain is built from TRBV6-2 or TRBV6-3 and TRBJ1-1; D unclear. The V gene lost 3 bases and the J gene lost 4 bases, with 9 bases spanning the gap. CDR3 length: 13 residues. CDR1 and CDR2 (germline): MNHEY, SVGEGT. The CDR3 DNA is TGTGCCAGCAGTTATAGGGAGGTCACTGAAGCTTTCTTT. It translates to CASSYREVTEAFF.

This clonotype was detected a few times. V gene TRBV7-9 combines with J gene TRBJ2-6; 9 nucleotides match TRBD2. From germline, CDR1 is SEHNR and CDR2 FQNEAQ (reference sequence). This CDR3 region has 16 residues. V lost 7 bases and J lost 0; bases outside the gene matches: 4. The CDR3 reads CASKRGATSGANVLTF. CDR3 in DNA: TGTGCCAGCAAGCGGGGGGCCACCTCTGGGGCCAACGTCCTGACTTTC.

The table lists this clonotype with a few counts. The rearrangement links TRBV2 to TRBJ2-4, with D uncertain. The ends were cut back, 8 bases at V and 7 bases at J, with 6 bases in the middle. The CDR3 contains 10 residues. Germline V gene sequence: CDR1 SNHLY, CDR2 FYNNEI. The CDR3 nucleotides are TGTGCCAGCGAAGGGAACATTCAGTACTTC. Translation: CASEGNIQYF.

The DNA for the CDR3 is TGTGCCAGCAGCTTAGGACAGGGGAGTCCCTACGAGCAGTACTTC. As protein: CASSLGQGSPYEQYF. J is TRBJ2-7 and V is TRBV7-9, with TRBD1 matching over 8 bases. From germline, CDR1 is SEHNR and CDR2 FQNEAQ (reference sequence). Germline trimming cut 1 base from V and 2 bases from J; bases unmatched to any gene: 4. The CDR3 runs to 15 residues.

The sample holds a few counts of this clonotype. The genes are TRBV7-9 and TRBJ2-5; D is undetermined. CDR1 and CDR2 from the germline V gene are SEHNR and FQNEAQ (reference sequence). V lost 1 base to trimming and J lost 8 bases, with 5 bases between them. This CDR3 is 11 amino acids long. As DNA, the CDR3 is TGTGCCAGCAGCTTAGTTGGAACCCAGTACTTC. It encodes CASSLVGTQYF.

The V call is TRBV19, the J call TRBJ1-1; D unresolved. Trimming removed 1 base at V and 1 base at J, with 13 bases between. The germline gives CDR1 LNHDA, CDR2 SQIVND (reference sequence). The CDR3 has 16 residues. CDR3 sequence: CASSIGFGRPNTEAFF. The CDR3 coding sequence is TGTGCCAGTAGTATAGGATTTGGACGGCCGAACACTGAAGCTTTCTTT.

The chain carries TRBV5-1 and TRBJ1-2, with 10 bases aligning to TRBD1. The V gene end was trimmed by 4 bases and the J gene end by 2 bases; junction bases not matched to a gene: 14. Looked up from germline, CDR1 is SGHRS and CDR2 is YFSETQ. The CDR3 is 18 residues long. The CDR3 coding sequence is TGCGCCAGCAGCCTCTCCGAGGACAGGGGGAGCTACAACTATGGCTACACCTTC. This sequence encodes CASSLSEDRGSYNYGYTF. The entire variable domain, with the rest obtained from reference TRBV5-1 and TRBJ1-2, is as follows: KAGVTQTPRYLIKTRGQQVTLSCSPISGHRSVSWYQQTPGQGLQFLFEYFSETQRNKGNFPGRFSGRQFSNSRSEMNVSTLELGDSALYLCASSLSEDRGSYNYGYTFGSGTRLTVV.

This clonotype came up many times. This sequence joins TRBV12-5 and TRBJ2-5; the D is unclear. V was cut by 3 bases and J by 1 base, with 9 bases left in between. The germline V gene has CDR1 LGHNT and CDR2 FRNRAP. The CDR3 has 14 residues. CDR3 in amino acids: CASGFGSVQETQYF. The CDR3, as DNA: TGTGCTAGTGGTTTCGGGTCTGTCCAAGAGACCCAGTACTTC.

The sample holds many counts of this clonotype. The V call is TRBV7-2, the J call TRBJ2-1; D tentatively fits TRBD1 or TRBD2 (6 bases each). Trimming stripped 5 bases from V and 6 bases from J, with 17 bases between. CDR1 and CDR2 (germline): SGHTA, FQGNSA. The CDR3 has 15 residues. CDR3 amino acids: CASSIRDGGRNEQFF. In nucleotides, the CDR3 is TGTGCCAGCAGCATACGTGACGGGGGCCGCAATGAGCAGTTCTTC. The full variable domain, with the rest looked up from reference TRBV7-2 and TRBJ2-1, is GAGVSQSPSNKVTEKGKDVELRCDPISGHTALYWYRQSLGQGLEFLIYFQGNSAPDKSGLPSDRFSAERTGGSVSTLTIQRTQQEDSAVYLCASSIRDGGRNEQFFGPGTRLTVL.

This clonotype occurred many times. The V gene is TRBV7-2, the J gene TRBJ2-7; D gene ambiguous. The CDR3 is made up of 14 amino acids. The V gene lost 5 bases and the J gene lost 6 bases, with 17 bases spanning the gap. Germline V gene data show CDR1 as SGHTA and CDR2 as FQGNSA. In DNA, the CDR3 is TGTGCCAGCAGCATCGGGCGGCGCCTTAGCGAGCAGTACTTC. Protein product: CASSIGRRLSEQYF.

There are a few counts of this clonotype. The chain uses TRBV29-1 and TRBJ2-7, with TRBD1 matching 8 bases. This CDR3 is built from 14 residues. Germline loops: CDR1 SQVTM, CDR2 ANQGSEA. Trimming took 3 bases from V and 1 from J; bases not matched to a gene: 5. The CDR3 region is CSVEDRESSYEQYF. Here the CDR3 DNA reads TGCAGCGTTGAGGACAGGGAATCATCCTACGAGCAGTACTTC.

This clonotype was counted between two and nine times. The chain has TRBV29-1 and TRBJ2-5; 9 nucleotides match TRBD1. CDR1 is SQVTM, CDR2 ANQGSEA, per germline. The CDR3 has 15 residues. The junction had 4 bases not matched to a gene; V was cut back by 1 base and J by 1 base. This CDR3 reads CSVEGDREVQETQYF. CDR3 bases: TGCAGCGTTGAAGGGGACAGGGAGGTCCAAGAGACCCAGTACTTC.

CDR3 nucleotide sequence: TGCGCCAGCAGCCTCTACGGACAGTACGAGCAGTACTTC. Translating gives CASSLYGQYEQYF. The chain couples TRBV5-1 to TRBJ2-7; possible D gene TRBD1, 6 bases. Trimming took off 4 bases at V and 4 bases at J, with 12 bases between the two ends. The CDR3 totals 13 residues. Germline V gene sequence: CDR1 SGHRS, CDR2 YFSETQ.

Written as DNA, the CDR3 is TGTGCCAGCAGTTGGGGTCCTGCATATGAGCAGTACTTC. This gives the protein CASSWGPAYEQYF. The J gene is TRBJ2-7, the V gene TRBV12-3 or TRBV12-4; D call uncertain. V was clipped by 4 bases and J by 7 bases, with 14 bases between them. This CDR3 is 13 amino acids long.

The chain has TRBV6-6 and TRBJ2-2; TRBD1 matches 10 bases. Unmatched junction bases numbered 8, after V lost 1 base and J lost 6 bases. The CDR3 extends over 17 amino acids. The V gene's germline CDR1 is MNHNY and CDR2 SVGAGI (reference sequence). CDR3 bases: TGTGCCAGCAGTTACTACTCCCGGGACAGGGGCGCCGGGGAGCTGTTTTTT. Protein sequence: CASSYYSRDRGAGELFF.